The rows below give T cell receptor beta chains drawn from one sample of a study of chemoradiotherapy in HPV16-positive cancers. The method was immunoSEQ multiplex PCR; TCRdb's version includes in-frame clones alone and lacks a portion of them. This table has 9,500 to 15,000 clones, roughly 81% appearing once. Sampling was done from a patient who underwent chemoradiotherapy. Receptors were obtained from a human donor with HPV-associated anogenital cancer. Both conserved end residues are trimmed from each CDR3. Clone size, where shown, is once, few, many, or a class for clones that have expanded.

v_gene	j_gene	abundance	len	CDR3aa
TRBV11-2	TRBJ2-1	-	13	ASSLERGGFNEQF
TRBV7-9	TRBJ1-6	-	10	ASSADNSPLH
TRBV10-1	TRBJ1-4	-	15	ASRSLPQVTPNEKLF
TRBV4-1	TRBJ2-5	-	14	ASSQAWVGGRETQY
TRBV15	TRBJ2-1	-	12	ATSRVGGHNEQF
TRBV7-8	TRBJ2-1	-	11	ASSGYVEGEQF
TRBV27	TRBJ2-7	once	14	ASWGGETNPTYEQY
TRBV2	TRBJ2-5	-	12	ATGGLAGEGTQY
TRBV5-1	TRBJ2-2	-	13	ASSETSGGTGELF
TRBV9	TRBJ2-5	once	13	ASSPRTGAAETQY
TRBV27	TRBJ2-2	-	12	TSGLAVRTGELF
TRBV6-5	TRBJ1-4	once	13	ASSKGQGLNEKLF
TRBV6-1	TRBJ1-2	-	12	ASSESGEGYGYT
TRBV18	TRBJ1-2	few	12	ASSRDGADYGYT
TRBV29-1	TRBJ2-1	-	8	SVGDVGQF
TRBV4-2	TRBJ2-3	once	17	ASSQEGTSGGAWTDTQY
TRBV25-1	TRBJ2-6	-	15	ASSERTGGTGANVLT
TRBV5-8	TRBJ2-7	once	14	ASSFLAGGPSYEQY
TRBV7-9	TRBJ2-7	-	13	ASSPGLSSSYEQY
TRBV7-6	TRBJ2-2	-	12	ASSLVVLTGELF
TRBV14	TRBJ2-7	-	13	ASSQLRGLISEQY
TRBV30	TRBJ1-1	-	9	AQGYGTEAF
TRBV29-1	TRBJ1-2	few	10	SVVGHKEGYT
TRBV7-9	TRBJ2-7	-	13	ASSLLTGQGNEQY
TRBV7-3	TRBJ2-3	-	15	ASSLEGPHYFTDTQY
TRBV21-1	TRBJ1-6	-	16	ASSQAPLNPKPNSPLH
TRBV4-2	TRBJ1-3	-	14	ASRRGAGSSGNTIY
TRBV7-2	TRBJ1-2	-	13	ASSSPGHQQNGYT
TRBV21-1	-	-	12	ASSRGDSSYEQY
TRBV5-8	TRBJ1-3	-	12	ASSLQGAGNTIY
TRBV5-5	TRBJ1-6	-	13	ASSPWDGHNSPLH
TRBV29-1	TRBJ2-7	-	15	SVRIKPGTLESYEQY
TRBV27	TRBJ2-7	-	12	ASSIYRGPYEQY
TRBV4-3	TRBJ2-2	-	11	ASSQDRLSELF
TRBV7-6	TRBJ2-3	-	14	ASSLITGGRTDTQY
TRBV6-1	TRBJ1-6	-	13	ASSPAGTNFSPLH
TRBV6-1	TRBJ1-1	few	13	ASSRDRIMNTEAF
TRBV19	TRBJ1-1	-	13	ASSPSRDRGTEAF
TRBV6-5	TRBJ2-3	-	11	ASSRGSTDTQY
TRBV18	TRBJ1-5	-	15	ASSPPRGGIGNQPQH
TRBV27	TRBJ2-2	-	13	ASSLKVRGTGELF
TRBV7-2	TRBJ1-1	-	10	ASSFQGTEAF
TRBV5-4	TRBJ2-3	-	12	ASSRPGGEDTQY
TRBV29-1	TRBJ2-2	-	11	SVYPGSTGELF
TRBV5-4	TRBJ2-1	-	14	ASRDDLSSSYNEQF
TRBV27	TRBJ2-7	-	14	ASSLSASGAKYEQY
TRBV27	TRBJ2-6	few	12	ASSRSSGANVLT
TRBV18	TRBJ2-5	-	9	ASSPLQTQY